This T cell receptor beta chain was found in a study of somatic mutations in cytotoxic T cells in rheumatoid arthritis. The method was immunoSEQ multiplex PCR; TCRdb's version includes in-frame clones alone and lacks a portion of them. The sample gives about 16,000 clones, around 80% of which show up once; around 10% is in the top ten. Comments on this clone: Other nucleotide sequences from this sample produce the same CDR3.

The length of the CDR3 is 13 residues. Trimming cost V 2 bases and J 3 bases, with 8 bases left between them. Germline V CDR1 and CDR2: MNHEY, SMNVEV (reference sequence). The TCR originated in an adult with rheumatoid arthritis. The sequenced material came from CD8+ T cells sorted from blood. The chain recombines TRBV27 with TRBJ2-7; D ambiguous. The chain's CDR3 is CASSLEQNYEQYF. CDR3 sequence (DNA): TGTGCCAGCAGTTTAGAGCAGAACTACGAGCAGTACTTC.